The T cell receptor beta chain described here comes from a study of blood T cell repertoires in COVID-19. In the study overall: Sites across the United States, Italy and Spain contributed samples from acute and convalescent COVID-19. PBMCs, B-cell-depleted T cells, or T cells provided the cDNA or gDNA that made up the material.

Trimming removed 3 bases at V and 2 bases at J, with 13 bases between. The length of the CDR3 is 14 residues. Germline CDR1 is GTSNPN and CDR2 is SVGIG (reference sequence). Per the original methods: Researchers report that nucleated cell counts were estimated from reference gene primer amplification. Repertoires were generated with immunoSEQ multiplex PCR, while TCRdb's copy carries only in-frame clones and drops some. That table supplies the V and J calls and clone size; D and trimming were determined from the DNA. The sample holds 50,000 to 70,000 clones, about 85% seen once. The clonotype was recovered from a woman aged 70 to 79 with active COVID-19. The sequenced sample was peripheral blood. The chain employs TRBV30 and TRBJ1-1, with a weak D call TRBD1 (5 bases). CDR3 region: CAWSRLGGNTEAFF. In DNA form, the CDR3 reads TGTGCCTGGAGCCGGCTGGGGGGAAACACTGAAGCTTTCTTT.